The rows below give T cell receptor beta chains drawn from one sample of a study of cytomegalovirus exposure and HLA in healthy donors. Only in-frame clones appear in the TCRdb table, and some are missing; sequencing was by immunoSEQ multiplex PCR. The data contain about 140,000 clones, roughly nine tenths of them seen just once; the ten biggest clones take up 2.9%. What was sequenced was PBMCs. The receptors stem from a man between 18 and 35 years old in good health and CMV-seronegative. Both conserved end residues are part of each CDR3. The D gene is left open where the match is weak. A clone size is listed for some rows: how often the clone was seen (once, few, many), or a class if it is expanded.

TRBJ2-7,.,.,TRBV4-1,CASSQVQGYEQYF,TGCGCCAGCAGCCAGGTACAGGGATACGAGCAGTACTTC
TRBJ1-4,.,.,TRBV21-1,CASSKRTGAKKVNEKLFF,TGTGCCAGCAGCAAACGGACAGGGGCGAAGAAAGTTAATGAAAAACTGTTTTTT
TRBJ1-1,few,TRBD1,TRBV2,CASLQGIAEAFF,TGTGCCAGCCTACAGGGGATAGCTGAAGCTTTCTTT
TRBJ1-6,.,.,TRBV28,CASNLGLLGLGSYNSPLHF,TGTGCCAGCAACCTGGGACTGCTGGGATTGGGCTCCTATAATTCACCCCTCCACTTT
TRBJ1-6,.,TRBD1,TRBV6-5,CASRRGQTGSPLHF,TGTGCCAGCAGGAGAGGACAGACAGGGTCACCCCTCCACTTT
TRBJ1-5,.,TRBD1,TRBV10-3,CAISAGTGNQPQHF,TGTGCCATCAGCGCCGGGACAGGGAATCAGCCCCAGCATTTT
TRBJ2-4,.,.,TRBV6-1,CASRGREESKNIQYF,TGTGCCAGCAGAGGCAGGGAGGAGTCCAAAAACATTCAGTACTTC
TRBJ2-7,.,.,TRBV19,CASSEQGLTSYEQYF,TGTGCCAGTAGCGAGCAGGGCCTAACCTCCTACGAGCAGTACTTC
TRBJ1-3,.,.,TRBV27,CASSLYWGPGNTIYF,TGTGCCAGCAGTTTATATTGGGGGCCTGGAAACACCATATATTTT
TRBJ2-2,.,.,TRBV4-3,CASSRLTGFANTGELFF,TGCGCCAGCAGCCGGCTCACAGGGTTCGCGAACACCGGGGAGCTGTTTTTT
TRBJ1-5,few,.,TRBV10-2,CASSADGNQPQHF,TGCGCCAGCAGCGCGGATGGCAATCAGCCCCAGCATTTT
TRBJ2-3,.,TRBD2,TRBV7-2,CASSRSGVLRDTQYF,TGTGCCAGCAGCCGTAGCGGGGTCCTTCGGGATACGCAGTATTTT
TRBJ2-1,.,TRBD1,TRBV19,CAIRDRVNNEQFF,TGTGCCATCCGGGACAGGGTTAACAATGAGCAGTTCTTC
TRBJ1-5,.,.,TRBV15,CATSRDGQGPQHF,TGTGCCACCAGCAGAGATGGGCAGGGTCCCCAGCATTTT
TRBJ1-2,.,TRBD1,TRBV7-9,CASRHRDRDLMGYGYTF,TGTGCCAGCAGGCACCGGGACAGGGATTTGATGGGCTATGGCTACACCTTC
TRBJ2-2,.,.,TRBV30,CAWSMGHSTGELFF,TGTGCCTGGAGTATGGGACACAGCACCGGGGAGCTGTTTTTT
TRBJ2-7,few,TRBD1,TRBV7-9,CASSLERTGGKYEQYF,TGTGCCAGCAGCTTAGAGAGGACAGGGGGAAAGTACGAGCAGTACTTC
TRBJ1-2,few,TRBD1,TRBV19,CASSMGQSNYGYTF,TGTGCCAGTAGTATGGGACAGAGTAACTATGGCTACACCTTC
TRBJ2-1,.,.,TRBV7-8,CASSLARASVYNEQFF,TGTGCCAGCAGCTTAGCGCGCGCGTCGGTCTACAATGAGCAGTTCTTC
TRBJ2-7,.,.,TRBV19,CASSTAGFNEQYF,TGTGCCAGTAGTACCGCGGGGTTTAACGAGCAGTACTTC
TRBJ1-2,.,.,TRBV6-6,CASSSNRNYGYTF,TGTGCCAGCAGTTCTAACCGAAACTATGGCTACACCTTC
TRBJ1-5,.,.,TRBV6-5,CASSPEEGGQPQHF,TGTGCCAGCAGTCCGGAGGAGGGAGGACAGCCCCAGCATTTT
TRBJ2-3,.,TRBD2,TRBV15,CATSGRTSGTDTQYF,TGTGCCACCAGCGGCCGGACTAGCGGCACAGATACGCAGTATTTT
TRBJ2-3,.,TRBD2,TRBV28,CASNGAAGGGDTQYF,TGTGCCAGCAATGGGGCGGCGGGAGGAGGTGATACGCAGTATTTT
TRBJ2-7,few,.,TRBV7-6,CASSGGGSVQYF,TGTGCCAGCAGTGGTGGGGGGTCGGTGCAGTACTTC